The rows below give T cell receptor beta chains drawn from one sample of a study of T cell changes during pregnancy in multiple sclerosis. The data were produced by immunoSEQ multiplex PCR, yet TCRdb's version contains in-frame clones alone and is incomplete. The data show 100,000 or so clones, 92% seen once. The starting material was peripheral blood, obtained after pregnancy. These TCRs come from a female donor with multiple sclerosis, enrolled in a pregnancy study. Each CDR3 is given with its conserved first and last residue. Fields, in order: J gene, V gene, clone size, D gene, CDR3 DNA, CDR3 protein. The D gene is left open where the match is weak. Expanded clones get a size class; other rows say once, few or many, or leave the size out.

TRBJ1-1 | TRBV2 | few | . | TGTGCCAGCAGTGAATTACGAGGGTCGGTGACTGAAGCTTTCTTT | CASSELRGSVTEAFF
TRBJ2-7 | TRBV5-3 | . | . | TGTGCCAGAAGCTTGGTCCACAGTAACGGTGGGCAACTCTCCTACGAGCAGTACTTC | CARSLVHSNGGQLSYEQYF
TRBJ2-5 | TRBV6-1 | . | . | TGTGCCAGCAGTGGGGGTAGCAGGGGGGCTGAGACCCAGTACTTC | CASSGGSRGAETQYF
TRBJ1-4 | TRBV30 | . | . | TGTGCCTGGAGTGTAGTAGGGAGCCTCTATGAAAAACTGTTTTTT | CAWSVVGSLYEKLFF
TRBJ1-1 | TRBV11-2 | . | . | TGTGCCAGCAGCTTAGGTTCCCGGAGCACTGAAGCTTTCTTT | CASSLGSRSTEAFF
TRBJ1-5 | TRBV7-3 | . | . | TGTGCCAGCAGCTTAGGGTCCCAGGGCAATCAGCCCCAGCATTTT | CASSLGSQGNQPQHF
TRBJ2-2 | TRBV27 | . | TRBD2 | TGTGCCAGCAGTGTGATAGCGGGAGGCACCTACACCGGGGAGCTGTTTTTT | CASSVIAGGTYTGELFF
TRBJ2-7 | TRBV5-6 | . | . | TGTGCCAGCAGCCTCCGGGACAACATCTACGAGCAGTACTTC | CASSLRDNIYEQYF
TRBJ1-1 | TRBV19 | . | . | TGCTCCTGTTATCCCGGGGGGCCACAGTTACCCTGGGGACGGCATAACATGAACACTGAAGCTTTCTTT | CSCYPGGPQLPWGRHNMNTEAFF
TRBJ2-7 | TRBV5-1 | . | TRBD1 | TGCGCCAGCAGCTTGGCCAGTTTGGACAGGGATTGGAACGAGCAGTACTTC | CASSLASLDRDWNEQYF
TRBJ1-4 | TRBV29-1 | . | . | TGCAGCGTTGAGGATGCGAGGGAGGGTGAAAAACTGTTTTTT | CSVEDAREGEKLFF
TRBJ2-1 | TRBV28 | . | . | TGTGCCACCAGGAGGGCCTACAATGAGCAGTTCTTC | CATRRAYNEQFF
TRBJ2-7 | TRBV4-1 | . | . | TGCGCCAGCAGCCAAGCCCGGGGTTACCACGAGCAGTACTTC | CASSQARGYHEQYF
TRBJ1-2 | TRBV5-1 | . | TRBD1 | TGCGCCAGCAGCTTTCGGACAGGAAAGGATGGCTACACCTTC | CASSFRTGKDGYTF
TRBJ2-1 | TRBV4-2 | . | . | TGTGCCAGCAGCCAACTGGCGACTAGGTTTATCCACAATGAGCAGTTCTTC | CASSQLATRFIHNEQFF
TRBJ2-1 | TRBV10-3 | once | TRBD2 | TGTGCCATCAGTGCCGGGACTAGCCCTTACAATGAGCAGTTCTTC | CAISAGTSPYNEQFF
TRBJ2-3 | TRBV14 | . | TRBD2 | TGTGCCAGCAGCCAATTTAGCGGGAGGGTTCAAGATACGCAGTATTTT | CASSQFSGRVQDTQYF
TRBJ2-5 | TRBV28 | . | . | TGTGCCAGCAGCAAAATTAACTACCAAGAGACCCAGTACTTC | CASSKINYQETQYF
TRBJ1-2 | TRBV5-6 | . | . | TGTGCCAGCAACAAAAAACCGGACAGAACCTATGGCTACACCTTC | CASNKKPDRTYGYTF
TRBJ2-1 | TRBV2 | . | TRBD2 | TGTGCCAGCAGTGAAAGGACTAGCGGGACCTACAATGAGCAGTTCTTC | CASSERTSGTYNEQFF
TRBJ1-1 | TRBV5-1 | . | . | TGCGCCAGCAGCGATACAGGGTCAGCTTTCTTT | CASSDTGSAFF
TRBJ2-1 | TRBV15 | . | TRBD2 | TGTGCCACCAGCAGGCCCGGGACTAGGTACAATGAGCAGTTCTTC | CATSRPGTRYNEQFF
TRBJ2-3 | TRBV28 | . | TRBD2 | TGTGCCAGCAGTCGTACCGAGCGGGAGTCGAGCACAGATACGCAGTATTTT | CASSRTERESSTDTQYF
TRBJ1-2 | TRBV28 | . | TRBD1 | TGTGCCAGCATCACTCTCCGAGGGGGCATCTATGGCTACACCTTC | CASITLRGGIYGYTF
TRBJ2-1 | TRBV9 | . | TRBD2 | TGTGCCAGCAGCGCGCCGGGACTAGCGTTCAATGAGCAGTTCTTC | CASSAPGLAFNEQFF
TRBJ2-7 | TRBV7-3 | . | . | TGTGCCAGCAGCCTCGGACACGCCTCCTCCTACGAGCAGTACTTC | CASSLGHASSYEQYF
TRBJ2-7 | TRBV15 | . | . | TGTGCCACCGCCGGGACTCTCTCCTACGAGCAGTACTTC | CATAGTLSYEQYF
TRBJ2-5 | TRBV7-7 | once | . | TGTGCCAGCAGCCTAGGGACAACCCAAGAGACCCAGTACTTC | CASSLGTTQETQYF
TRBJ2-3 | TRBV9 | once | . | TGTGCCAGCAGCTTGCGGGGCACAGATACGCAGTATTTT | CASSLRGTDTQYF
TRBJ2-2 | TRBV9 | . | TRBD1 | TGTGCCAGCAGCTGGGGGACAGGACCCACCGGGGAGCTGTTTTTT | CASSWGTGPTGELFF
TRBJ2-7 | TRBV7-2 | . | . | TGTGCCAGCAGCCGCCGGCCCCAGGGGGGATCCTACGAGCAGTACTTC | CASSRRPQGGSYEQYF
TRBJ1-3 | TRBV30 | . | . | TGTGCCTGGAGTTCTGGACGGACAAGTTCAGGAAACACCATATATTTT | CAWSSGRTSSGNTIYF
TRBJ2-3 | TRBV7-4 | . | . | TGTGCCAGCAGCTTAGAGAGGGTTGCAGATACGCAGTATTTT | CASSLERVADTQYF
TRBJ2-3 | TRBV2 | . | TRBD1 | TGTGCCAGCAGAGACCGGGGACAGGCCACAGATACGCAGTATTTT | CASRDRGQATDTQYF
TRBJ1-4 | TRBV19 | . | TRBD1 | TGTGCCAGTAGTGGTCCGACAGGGGGGAATGAAAAACTGTTTTTT | CASSGPTGGNEKLFF
TRBJ1-2 | TRBV4-1 | . | . | TGCGCCAGCAGCCAAGATATCCGGGGGAGGGAGGGCTACACCTTC | CASSQDIRGREGYTF
TRBJ2-1 | TRBV5-1 | . | TRBD2 | TGCGCCAGCAGCTTAGGGCTAGCGGGGGGGCAGCATGAGCAGTTCTTC | CASSLGLAGGQHEQFF
TRBJ1-1 | TRBV15 | . | . | TGTGCCACCAAACCCCAGTGGGAGACTGAAGCTTTCTTT | CATKPQWETEAFF
TRBJ1-1 | TRBV7-2 | . | . | TGTGCCAGCAGCTTCAAAACTGAAGCTTTCTTT | CASSFKTEAFF
TRBJ2-7 | TRBV19 | . | TRBD1 | TGTGCCAGTAGTGGGACAGTGTACGAGCAGTACTTC | CASSGTVYEQYF
TRBJ2-2 | TRBV13 | . | . | TGTGCCAGCAGCTCCCGGGTAACAAGTGGCACCGGGGAGCTGTTTTTT | CASSSRVTSGTGELFF
TRBJ2-7 | TRBV10-3 | . | TRBD2 | TGTGCCATCAGATCTCCGGGAGGCTACGAGCAGTACTTC | CAIRSPGGYEQYF
TRBJ2-3 | TRBV15 | . | . | TGTGCCACCAAGCGTGGAAGCACAGATACGCAGTATTTT | CATKRGSTDTQYF
TRBJ2-1 | TRBV18 | . | TRBD2 | TGTGCCAGCTCAAGGCCTAGCGGATCCTACAATGAGCAGTTCTTC | CASSRPSGSYNEQFF
TRBJ1-6 | TRBV7-9 | few | . | TGTGCCAGCAGATCTAGGACGGGAAATTCACCCCTCCACTTT | CASRSRTGNSPLHF
TRBJ1-2 | TRBV2 | . | . | TGTGCCAGCAGTGTTAGGACAGAGATGGCTAACTATGGCTACACCTTC | CASSVRTEMANYGYTF
TRBJ2-3 | TRBV5-4 | once | TRBD2 | TGTGCCAGCAGCTTGGAACCTAGCGGGATCCGCACAGATACGCAGTATTTT | CASSLEPSGIRTDTQYF
TRBJ1-2 | TRBV29-1 | . | . | TGCAGCGTTGAAGTAGGGCAGGGACTGAGGTATGGCTACACCTTC | CSVEVGQGLRYGYTF
TRBJ1-4 | TRBV6-6 | . | TRBD1 | TGTGCCAGCAAAACGGGGGGACAGGGCCAAGAAAAACTGTTTTTT | CASKTGGQGQEKLFF
TRBJ2-1 | TRBV13 | . | TRBD2 | TGTGCCAGCAGCCGACTAGCGGCTAGCTCCTACAATGAGCAGTTCTTC | CASSRLAASSYNEQFF
TRBJ2-1 | TRBV7-9 | . | . | TGTGCCAGCAGCTTAGTAACTCCCGGGAGTGGCAATGAGCAGTTCTTC | CASSLVTPGSGNEQFF
TRBJ1-1 | TRBV30 | few | . | TGTGCCTGGAAAGAACAATTGAGGACTGAAGCTTTCTTT | CAWKEQLRTEAFF
TRBJ2-3 | TRBV7-2 | . | . | TGTGCCAGCAGCTTGAGCTATGGAGATACAGATACGCAGTATTTT | CASSLSYGDTDTQYF
TRBJ2-7 | TRBV5-1 | . | . | TGCGCCAGCAGCTCCTCGGGGGCCAACGGGGGGGAGCAGTACTTC | CASSSSGANGGEQYF
TRBJ1-2 | TRBV2 | . | TRBD1 | TGTGCCAGCAGAGAGACAGGGGGCCGGTATGGCTACACCTTC | CASRETGGRYGYTF
TRBJ1-2 | TRBV10-2 | once | . | TGCGCCAGCAGTCGGCAGGGTAGTCTTTCTTATGGAGGCTACACCTTC | CASSRQGSLSYGGYTF